The clone carrying this T cell receptor beta chain was picked up a small number of times. The data are from a study of T-cell memory formation after mild COVID-19. Background on the study: Largely, TCR clusters stayed within a single donor.

TCRdb re-derived calls from the 5' RACE reads in MiXCR, one entry per CDR3 protein. The data show about 400,000 distinct CDR3 sequences, 20% to 30% seen once. CDR1 SEHNR and CDR2 FQNEAQ come from the germline V gene (reference sequence). With V trimmed by 5 bases and J by 6 bases, 9 bases remained unmatched. The CDR3 runs 14 residues. The sequence derives from an adult woman who had mild COVID-19 (a few samples of this study predate the infection). Cell type and time point are not known. The sequenced sample consisted of PBMCs or a T cell subset sorted from them (not recorded which). The chain recombines TRBV7-9 with TRBJ2-7; 8 bases fit TRBD1. CDR3 sequence reads: CASSAADRVGEQYF. The CDR3 DNA sequence: TGTGCCAGCAGCGCCGCGGACAGGGTAGGCGAGCAGTACTTC. Looking up the rest from reference TRBV7-9 and TRBJ2-7 gives the full variable domain: DTGVSQNPRHKITKRGQNVTFRCDPISEHNRLYWYRQTLGQGPEFLTYFQNEAQLEKSRLLSDRFSAERPKGSFSTLEIQRTEQGDSAMYLCASSAADRVGEQYFGPGTRLTVT.